One T cell receptor beta chain is described in this entry. This specimen belongs to a study of shared clonotypes between healthy human individuals. The J segment lost 4 bases and the V segment lost 6 bases, leaving 12 bases of the junction unmatched. The germline gives CDR1 LNHDA, CDR2 SQIVND (reference sequence). The CDR3 is made up of 16 amino acids. This table comes from immunoSEQ multiplex PCR, and its TCRdb copy is limited to in-frame clones, with some not included. The sample holds approximately 2.5 million clones, approximately 92% seen once. The source material was naive CD4+ T cells sorted from blood. Regarding subset: CD45RA+ positively selected. J is TRBJ1-1 and V is TRBV19, with 9 nucleotides matching TRBD1. The origin of this receptor is a man younger than 30 in good health. Here the CDR3 DNA reads TGTGCCAGTAGAAGACGGGACAGGGTGGTGAGCACTGAAGCTTTCTTT. This sequence encodes CASRRRDRVVSTEAFF.